The sequence of this T cell receptor beta chain was determined in a study of cytomegalovirus exposure and HLA in healthy donors. Whole-study context: A previous analysis identified around 120 million unique TCR beta sequences derived from some 170 million T cells. General study points: As a later analysis revealed, most CMV-associated TCR beta chains appeared HLA-restricted. Later on, an analysis found that several of the most significant clusters appeared to be linked to common viral pathogens, which included parvovirus B19.

CDR1 is LNHNV and CDR2 is YYDKDF in the germline V gene (reference sequence). V lost 0 bases and J lost 9, with 24 bases in between. There are 18 residues in the CDR3. Comments on this clone: What it binds is unknown.

The primer mix had 60 Vbeta and 13 Jbeta primers. Measured with immunoSEQ multiplex PCR; TCRdb has only the in-frame clones, and not every one. This sample has some 150,000 clones, with more than 75% found just once. What was sequenced was PBMCs. The chain is built from TRBV15 and TRBJ2-1; D is perhaps TRBD2 (6 bases). This TCR derives from a man between 25 and 39 years old in good health and CMV-seropositive. CDR3 amino acids: CATSRDPSGTRQFGEQFF. The CDR3 DNA sequence: TGTGCCACCAGCAGAGATCCCTCCGGGACTCGTCAGTTCGGTGAGCAGTTCTTC. The full variable domain, with the rest looked up from reference TRBV15 and TRBJ2-1, is DAMVIQNPRYQVTQFGKPVTLSCSQTLNHNVMYWYQQKSSQAPKLLFHYYDKDFNNEADTPDNFQSRRPNTSFCFLDIRSPGLGDTAMYLCATSRDPSGTRQFGEQFFGPGTRLTVL.